This T cell receptor (beta chain) appears in the sequencing data of a study of blood T cell repertoires in COVID-19. This table comes from immunoSEQ multiplex PCR, and its TCRdb copy is limited to in-frame clones, with some not included. The sample shows 250,000 or so clones, around 89% of them seen only once. Germline values: CDR1 MNHEY, CDR2 SVGAGI. Trimming removed 0 bases at V and 3 bases at J, with 8 bases between. CDR3 size: 14 residues. Participant-reported clinical history was the basis for cohort assignment. The chain employs TRBV6-5 and TRBJ1-1; D gene ambiguous. The sample consisted of PBMCs or T cells enriched from blood (not recorded which). This sequence originates from a man in his forties who had recovered from COVID-19. The CDR3 region is CASSYSIGDTEAFF. DNA of the CDR3: TGTGCCAGCAGTTACTCGATCGGGGACACTGAAGCTTTCTTT.